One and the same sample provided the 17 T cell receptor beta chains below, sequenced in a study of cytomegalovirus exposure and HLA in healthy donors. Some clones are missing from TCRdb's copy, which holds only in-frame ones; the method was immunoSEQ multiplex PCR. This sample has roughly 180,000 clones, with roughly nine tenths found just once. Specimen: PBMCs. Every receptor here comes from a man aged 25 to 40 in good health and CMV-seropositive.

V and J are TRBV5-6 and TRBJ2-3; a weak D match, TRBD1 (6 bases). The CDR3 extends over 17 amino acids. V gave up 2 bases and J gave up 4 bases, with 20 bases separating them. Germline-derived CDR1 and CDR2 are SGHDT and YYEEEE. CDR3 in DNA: TGTGCCAGCAGCTTTGGGGGCCTTCGTGGGGTGGCAGATACGCAGTATTTT. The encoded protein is CASSFGGLRGVADTQYF.

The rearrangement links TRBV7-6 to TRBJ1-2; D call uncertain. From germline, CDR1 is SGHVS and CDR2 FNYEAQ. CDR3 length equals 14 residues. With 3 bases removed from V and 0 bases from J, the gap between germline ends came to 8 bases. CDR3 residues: CASSFSRANYGYTF. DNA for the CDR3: TGTGCCAGCAGCTTTTCCCGGGCTAACTATGGCTACACCTTC.

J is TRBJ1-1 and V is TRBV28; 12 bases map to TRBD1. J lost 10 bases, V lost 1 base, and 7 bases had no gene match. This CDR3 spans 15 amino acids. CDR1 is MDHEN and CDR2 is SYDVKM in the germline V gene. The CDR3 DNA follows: TGTGCCAGCAGTTTATATGGGACAGGGGGCGGGGGAGCTTTCTTT. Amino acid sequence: CASSLYGTGGGGAFF.

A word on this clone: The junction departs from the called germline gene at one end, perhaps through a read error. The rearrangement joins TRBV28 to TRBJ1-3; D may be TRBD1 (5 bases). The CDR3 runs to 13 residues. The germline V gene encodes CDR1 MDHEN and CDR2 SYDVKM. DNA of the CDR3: TGTGCCAGCAGTGCCGCGGGGCGGGACCGTCCTTTTTTT. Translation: CASSAAGRDRPFF.

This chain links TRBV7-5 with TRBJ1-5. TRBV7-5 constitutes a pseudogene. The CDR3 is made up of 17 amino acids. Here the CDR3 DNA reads TGTGCCAGAAGCCCAAGGTACGAGTCGTCGCACAATCAGCCCCAGCATTTT. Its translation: CARSPRYESSHNQPQHF.

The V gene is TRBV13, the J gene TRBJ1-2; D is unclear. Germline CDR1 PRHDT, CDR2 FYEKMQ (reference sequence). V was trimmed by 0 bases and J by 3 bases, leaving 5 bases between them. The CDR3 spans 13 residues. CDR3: CASSLGWDYGYTF. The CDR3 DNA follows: TGTGCCAGCAGCTTAGGCTGGGACTATGGCTACACCTTC. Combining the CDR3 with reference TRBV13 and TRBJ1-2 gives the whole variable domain AAGVIQSPRHLIKEKRETATLKCYPIPRHDTVYWYQQGPGQDPQFLISFYEKMQSDKGSIPDRFSAQQFSDYHSELNMSSLELGDSALYFCASSLGWDYGYTFGSGTRLTVV.

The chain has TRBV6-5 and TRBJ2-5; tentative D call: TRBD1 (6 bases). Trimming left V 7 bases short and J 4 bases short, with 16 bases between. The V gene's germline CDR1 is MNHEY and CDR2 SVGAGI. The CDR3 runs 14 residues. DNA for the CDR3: TGTGCCAGCACCCACCACAGGGAAGGAGAGACCCAGTACTTC. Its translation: CASTHHREGETQYF.

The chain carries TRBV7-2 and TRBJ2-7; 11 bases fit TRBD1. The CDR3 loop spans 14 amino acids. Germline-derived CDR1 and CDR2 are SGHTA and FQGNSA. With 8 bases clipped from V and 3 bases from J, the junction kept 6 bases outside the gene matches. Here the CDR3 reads CASLSGTGGYEQYF. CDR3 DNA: TGTGCCAGCTTGTCTGGGACAGGGGGCTACGAGCAGTACTTC.

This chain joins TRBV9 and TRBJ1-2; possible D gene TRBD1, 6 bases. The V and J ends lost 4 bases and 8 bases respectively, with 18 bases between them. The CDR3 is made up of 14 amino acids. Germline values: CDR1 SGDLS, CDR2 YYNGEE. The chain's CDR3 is CASSPSQGKEGYTF. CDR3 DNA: TGTGCCAGCAGCCCCTCTCAGGGGAAGGAGGGCTACACCTTC.

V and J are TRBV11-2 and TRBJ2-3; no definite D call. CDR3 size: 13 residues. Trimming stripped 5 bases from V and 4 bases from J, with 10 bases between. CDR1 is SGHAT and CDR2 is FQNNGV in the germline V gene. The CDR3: CASSRSLADTQYF. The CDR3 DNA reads TGTGCCAGCAGCCGGAGCCTGGCAGATACGCAGTATTTT. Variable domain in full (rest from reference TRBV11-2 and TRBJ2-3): EAGVAQSPRYKIIEKRQSVAFWCNPISGHATLYWYQQILGQGPKLLIQFQNNGVVDDSQLPKDRFSAERLKGVDSTLKIQPAKLEDSAVYLCASSRSLADTQYFGPGTRLTVL.

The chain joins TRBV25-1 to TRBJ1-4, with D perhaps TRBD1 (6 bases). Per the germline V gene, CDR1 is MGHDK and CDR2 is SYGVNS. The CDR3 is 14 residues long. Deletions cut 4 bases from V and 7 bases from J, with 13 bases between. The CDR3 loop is CASSVGAGGEKLFF. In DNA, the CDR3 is TGTGCCAGCAGTGTGGGGGCGGGAGGTGAAAAACTGTTTTTT.

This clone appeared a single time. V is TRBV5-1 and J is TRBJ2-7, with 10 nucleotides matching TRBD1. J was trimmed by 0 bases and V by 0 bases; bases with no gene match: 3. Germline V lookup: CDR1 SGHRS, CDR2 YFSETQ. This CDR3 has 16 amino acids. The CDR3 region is CASSLGDRGPSYEQYF. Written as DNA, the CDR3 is TGCGCCAGCAGCTTGGGGGACAGGGGTCCCTCCTACGAGCAGTACTTC.

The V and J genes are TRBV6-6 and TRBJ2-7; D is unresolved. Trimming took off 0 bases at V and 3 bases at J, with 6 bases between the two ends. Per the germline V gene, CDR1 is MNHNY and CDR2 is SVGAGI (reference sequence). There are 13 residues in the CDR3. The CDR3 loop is CASSYSRGYEQYF. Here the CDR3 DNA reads TGTGCCAGCAGTTACTCTCGTGGCTACGAGCAGTACTTC.

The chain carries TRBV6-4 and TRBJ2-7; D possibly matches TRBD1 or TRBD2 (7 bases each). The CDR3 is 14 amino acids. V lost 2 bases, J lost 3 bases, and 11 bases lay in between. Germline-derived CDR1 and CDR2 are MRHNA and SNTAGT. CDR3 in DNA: TGTGCCAGCAGTGACAGCGGGGACAGCTACGAGCAGTACTTC. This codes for CASSDSGDSYEQYF.

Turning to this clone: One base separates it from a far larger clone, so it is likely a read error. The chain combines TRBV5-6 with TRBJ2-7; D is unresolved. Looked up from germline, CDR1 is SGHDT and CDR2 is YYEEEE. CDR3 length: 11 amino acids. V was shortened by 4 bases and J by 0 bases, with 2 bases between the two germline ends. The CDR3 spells CASSASYEQYF. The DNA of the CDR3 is TGTGCCAGCAGCGCCTCCTACGAGCAGTACTTC.

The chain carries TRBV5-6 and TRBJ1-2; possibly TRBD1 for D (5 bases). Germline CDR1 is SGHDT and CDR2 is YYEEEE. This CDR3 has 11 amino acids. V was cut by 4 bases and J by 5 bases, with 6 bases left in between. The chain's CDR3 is CASSGGYGYTF. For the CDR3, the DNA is TGTGCCAGCAGCGGGGGTTATGGCTACACCTTC. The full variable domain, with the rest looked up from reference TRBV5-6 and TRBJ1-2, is DAGVTQSPTHLIKTRGQQVTLRCSPKSGHDTVSWYQQALGQGPQFIFQYYEEEERQRGNFPDRFSGHQFPNYSSELNVNALLLGDSALYLCASSGGYGYTFGSGTRLTVV.

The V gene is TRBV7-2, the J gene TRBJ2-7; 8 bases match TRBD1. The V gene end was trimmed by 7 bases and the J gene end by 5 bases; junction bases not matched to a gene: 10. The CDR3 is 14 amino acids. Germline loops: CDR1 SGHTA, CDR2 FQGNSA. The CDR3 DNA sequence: TGTGCCAGCACCGATCAGGGACAGGCGAACGAGCAGTACTTC. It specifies CASTDQGQANEQYF.